This T cell receptor beta chain comes out of a study of shared clonotypes between healthy human individuals. Study observations and caveats: Among donors, clonotype sharing was expected to be affected by sequencing depth. Only blood samples were collected, and tissue repertoires likely differ.

A CD45RA-negative memory subset and a CD45RA+ naive subset were separated from the CD4+ cells. The deep-level immunoSEQ assay was used. Generated by immunoSEQ multiplex PCR, the TCRdb table keeps only in-frame clones and is missing some. The sample records approximately 2.4 million clones, around 95% being singletons. Points on this clone: Antigen unknown.

The source is a man younger than 35 in good health. The specimen sequenced was naive CD4+ T cells sorted from blood. Sample subset: CD45RA+ positively selected.

The CDR3 here is CASHRHLNWEYF. CDR3 DNA sequence: TGTGCCAGCCACAGGCATCTAAACTGGGAGTATTTT. The chain employs TRBV2 and TRBJ2-3; D possibly corresponds to TRBD1 (5 bases). Germline assignment: CDR1 SNHLY and CDR2 FYNNEI. The CDR3 runs 12 residues. With 8 bases removed from V and 13 bases from J, the gap between germline ends came to 19 bases.